The clone carrying this T cell receptor beta chain was counted many times. These data originate in a study of T cells in Graves' hyperthyroidism and ophthalmopathy. Germline CDR1 and CDR2: SGHTA and FQGNSA. The CDR3 has 13 amino acids. Between the trimmed V and J ends, which lost 1 base and 11 bases, there was a span of 12 bases. Amplification of TCR beta CDR3 regions used RNA as the template. With the HTBI primer set, the TCR CDR3 went through a first round of RT-PCR. TCRdb re-called the multiplex PCR reads with MiXCR, one entry per CDR3 protein. The sample records 400,000 to 600,000 distinct CDR3 sequences, roughly 16% being singletons. Ophthalmopathy patients showed a Clinical Activity Score of at least 3, NOSPECS grade of at least 4 and duration under 3 months. Thyroid ultrasound and orbital computed tomography, with clinical symptoms and serum thyroxine and TRAb, informed diagnoses.

V is TRBV7-2 and J is TRBJ2-4; weak D call: TRBD2 (5 bases). The sequence was collected from a woman aged 30 to 39 with Graves' ophthalmopathy. Sequenced: blood. The CDR3 protein is CASSLGGPIVQYF. In DNA, the CDR3 is TGTGCCAGCAGCTTAGGAGGGCCGATCGTTCAGTACTTC.